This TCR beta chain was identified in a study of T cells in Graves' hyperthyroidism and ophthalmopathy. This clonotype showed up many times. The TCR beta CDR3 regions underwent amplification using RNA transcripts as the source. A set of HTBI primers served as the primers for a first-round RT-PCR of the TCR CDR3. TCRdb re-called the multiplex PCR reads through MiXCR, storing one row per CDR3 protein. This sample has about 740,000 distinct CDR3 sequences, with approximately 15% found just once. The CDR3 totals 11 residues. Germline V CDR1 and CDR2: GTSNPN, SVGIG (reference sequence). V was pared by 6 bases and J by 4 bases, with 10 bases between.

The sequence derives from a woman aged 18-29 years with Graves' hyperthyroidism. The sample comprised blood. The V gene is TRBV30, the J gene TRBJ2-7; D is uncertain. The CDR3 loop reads CACAVQYEQYF. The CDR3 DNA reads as TGTGCCTGTGCAGTACAATACGAGCAGTACTTC.